This T cell receptor beta chain was profiled in a study of blood T cell repertoires in COVID-19 (TCRdb year 2020). Regarding the complete study: The collaborator samples originated in the United States, Italy and Spain and spanned the acute and convalescent phases of COVID-19. The material from the prospective study consisted of cDNA or gDNA derived from T cells, B-cell-depleted T cells, or PBMCs. Deeply sampled blood TCRbeta repertoires from subjects exposed to, actively infected with, or recovered from COVID-19 were included in the dataset. The repertoires were released in a freely available public database meant as a resource for research on the immune response to SARS-CoV-2. The samples were drawn from the first 160 participants of the ongoing ImmuneRACE study and from 950 to 1,500 subjects provided by 6 global collaborators. A de-identified subject ID, COVID-19 status, age in years and sex were almost always included in the sample metadata. Where available, HLA class I and class II types were obtained from metadata supplied by the sample provider rather than from assay-based typing. Overall results and qualifications from the work: The amount of clinical and demographic metadata varied by source and participant and was provided uncurated.

TCRbeta CDR3 regions were amplified from genomic DNA using the immunoSEQ Assay, a bias-controlled multiplex PCR. In the original analysis: Nucleated cell counts per sample were estimated from amplification of reference gene primers within the assay. To quantify the absolute abundance of each unique TCRbeta CDR3 rearrangement, sequence reads were collapsed and filtered. Productive Simpson clonality was computed per sample as the square root of Simpson's diversity index over productive rearrangements. TCRdb re-hosts the immuneACCESS table, in-frame sequences only. Its copies lack some clones; in the studies checked, an unresolved V gene accounts for under half of them, and the cause for the rest is not known. V and J calls and clone size follow that table, whereas D and trimming were derived from the DNA. This sample has 70,000 to 95,000 clones in its table, and 80% to 95% of those were observed once. The ten biggest clones cover under 7.5% of the sample.

Collaborating institutions collected whole blood in K2EDTA tubes following their own protocols. Collaborator samples were shipped for TCRbeta analysis as frozen whole blood, isolated PBMCs, or DNA extracted from either sample type. A note on this clone: The antigen it recognizes is unknown. Per-base qualities were not stored, and no clone one base away is much larger.

CDR1 and CDR2 are drawn from the germline V gene (reference sequence): LNHDA, SQIVND. V gives up 5 bases and J gives up 4 bases, and the segment between their germline ends measures 26 bases. The CDR3 measures 18 amino acids from cysteine to phenylalanine. The only DNA kept is the CDR3, 54 bases in frame from the first base. Sequencing was done on a sample of peripheral blood. The chain was built from TRBV19 and TRBJ1-2; TRBD1 is a weak D gene call, 6 bases matching. The sequence was obtained from a woman between 55 and 75 years old with active COVID-19. Here the CDR3 is given as CASSPTGPAVMSRYGYTF. In nucleotide form, the sequence is TGTGCCAGTAGTCCAACAGGGCCAGCCGTGATGAGTCGCTATGGCTACACCTTC.